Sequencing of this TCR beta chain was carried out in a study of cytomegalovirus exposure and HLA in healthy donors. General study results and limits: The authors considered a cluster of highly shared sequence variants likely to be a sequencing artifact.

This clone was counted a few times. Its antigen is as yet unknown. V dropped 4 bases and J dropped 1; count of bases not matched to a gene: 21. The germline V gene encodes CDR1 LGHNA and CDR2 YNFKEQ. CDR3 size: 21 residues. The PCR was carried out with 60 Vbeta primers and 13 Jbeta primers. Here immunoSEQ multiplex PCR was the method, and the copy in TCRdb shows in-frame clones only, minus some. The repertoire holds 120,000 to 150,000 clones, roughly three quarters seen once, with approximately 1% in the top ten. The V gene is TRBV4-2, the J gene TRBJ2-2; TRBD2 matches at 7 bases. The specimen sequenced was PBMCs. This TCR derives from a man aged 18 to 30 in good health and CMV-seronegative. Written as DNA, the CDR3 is TGTGCCAGCAGCCGTATTCTCAGGGCTAGCGGCGCAACCATGAACACCGGGGAGCTGTTTTTT. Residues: CASSRILRASGATMNTGELFF.